These 10 T cell receptor beta chains came from one sample sequenced in a study of blood T cell repertoires in COVID-19. The assay was immunoSEQ multiplex PCR, and TCRdb's table has in-frame clones only and misses some. This sample has about 89,000 clones; 75% to 85% occur once, and the top ten carry less than 20%. Sequencing was carried out using peripheral blood. The receptors stem from a woman older than 75 with acute or convalescent COVID-19.

The chain has TRBV11-3 and TRBJ2-2, with D tentatively TRBD2 (5 bases). The CDR3 length is 17 residues. Germline CDR1 is SGHNT and CDR2 is YENEEA. Trimming shortened V by 5 bases and J by 6 bases, and 22 bases separated the two germline ends. The CDR3 spells CASSPQREKYFPGELFF. CDR3 in DNA: TGTGCCAGCAGCCCCCAACGGGAAAAGTATTTCCCCGGGGAGCTGTTTTTT. The full variable domain, rest sourced from reference TRBV11-3 and TRBJ2-2, is EAGVVQSPRYKIIEKKQPVAFWCNPISGHNTLYWYLQNLGQGPELLIRYENEEAVDDSQLPKDRFSAERLKGVDSTLKIQPAELGDSAVYLCASSPQREKYFPGELFFGEGSRLTVL.

The chain combines TRBV2 with TRBJ2-7; 8 bases map to TRBD1. J gave up 2 bases and V 2 bases, and 5 bases lay outside the gene matches. Germline CDR1 SNHLY, CDR2 FYNNEI. This CDR3 comprises 15 residues. As DNA, the CDR3 is TGTGCCAGCAGTGAAACCGGGACAGGACCCTACGAGCAGTACTTC. The encoded protein is CASSETGTGPYEQYF.

This chain links TRBV9 with TRBJ2-7; D uncertain. There are 14 residues in the CDR3. Germline values: CDR1 SGDLS, CDR2 YYNGEE. Trimming pared 0 bases from V and 9 bases from J, leaving 16 bases between. The CDR3 loop reads CASSVGSGASVQYF. As DNA, the CDR3 is TGTGCCAGCAGCGTAGGCTCGGGTGCCTCGGTGCAGTACTTC.

The gene calls are TRBV2 and TRBJ2-7, with 9 bases that match TRBD2. Germline V gene sequence: CDR1 SNHLY, CDR2 FYNNEI. This CDR3 contains 14 residues. With 6 bases clipped from V and 3 bases from J, the junction kept 6 bases outside the gene matches. This CDR3 reads CASRQTSGLYEQYF. The CDR3 DNA follows: TGTGCCAGCAGACAGACTAGCGGCCTCTACGAGCAGTACTTC.

The chain uses TRBV14 and TRBJ2-5, with 9 bases lining up with TRBD2. Germline-derived CDR1 and CDR2 are SGHDN and FVKESK. The CDR3 is 17 residues long. Trimming removed 1 base from V and 5 bases from J; junction bases left unmatched: 11. For the CDR3, the DNA is TGTGCCAGCAGCCAAGGTCCAGCGGGAGGAGGATACGAGACCCAGTACTTC. Translated: CASSQGPAGGGYETQYF.

The genes are TRBV4-1 and TRBJ2-1; tentative D call: TRBD2 (6 bases). Trimming took off 1 base at V and 2 bases at J, with 12 bases between the two ends. Germline lookup yields CDR1 MGHRA and CDR2 YSYEKL. The length of the CDR3 is 16 residues. The DNA of the CDR3 is TGCGCCAGCAGCCAAGTGAGACTAGGTGCCTACAATGAGCAGTTCTTC. Translating gives CASSQVRLGAYNEQFF.

The chain links TRBV10-2 to TRBJ1-2; TRBD1 is a possible D gene (5 bases). This CDR3 spans 13 amino acids. V lost 5 bases and J 7 bases, leaving 14 bases between the germline ends. The germline gives CDR1 WSHSY, CDR2 SAAADI. The CDR3 protein is CASSTQGIGGYTF. The CDR3, as DNA: TGCGCCAGCAGTACCCAGGGAATCGGTGGCTACACCTTC.

The J gene is TRBJ1-6, the V gene TRBV25-1; 9 bases are a match to TRBD1. This CDR3 is built from 16 residues. Looked up from germline, CDR1 is MGHDK and CDR2 is SYGVNS. V was pared by 2 bases and J by 9 bases, with 8 bases of the junction left unmatched. This chain's CDR3 is CASSELGQGIGSPLHF. In nucleotides, the CDR3 is TGTGCCAGCAGTGAACTTGGACAGGGGATCGGTTCACCCCTCCACTTT.

This chain uses TRBV7-9 with TRBJ1-3, with unresolved D. V was clipped by 2 bases and J by 2 bases, with 7 bases between them. The germline V gene encodes CDR1 SEHNR and CDR2 FQNEAQ (reference sequence). The CDR3 is 14 amino acids. The CDR3 nucleotides read TGTGCCAGCAGCTTATTCGGGGCTGGAAACACCATATATTTT. This gives the protein CASSLFGAGNTIYF.

The chain links TRBV4-2 to TRBJ2-7; 8 bases match TRBD2. Per the germline V gene, CDR1 is LGHNA and CDR2 is YNFKEQ. Unmatched junction bases numbered 7, after V lost 0 bases and J lost 3 bases. The CDR3 runs 16 residues. CDR3 protein: CASSQESTSGYYEQYF. The CDR3 DNA reads TGTGCCAGCAGCCAAGAGTCTACTAGCGGTTACTACGAGCAGTACTTC.